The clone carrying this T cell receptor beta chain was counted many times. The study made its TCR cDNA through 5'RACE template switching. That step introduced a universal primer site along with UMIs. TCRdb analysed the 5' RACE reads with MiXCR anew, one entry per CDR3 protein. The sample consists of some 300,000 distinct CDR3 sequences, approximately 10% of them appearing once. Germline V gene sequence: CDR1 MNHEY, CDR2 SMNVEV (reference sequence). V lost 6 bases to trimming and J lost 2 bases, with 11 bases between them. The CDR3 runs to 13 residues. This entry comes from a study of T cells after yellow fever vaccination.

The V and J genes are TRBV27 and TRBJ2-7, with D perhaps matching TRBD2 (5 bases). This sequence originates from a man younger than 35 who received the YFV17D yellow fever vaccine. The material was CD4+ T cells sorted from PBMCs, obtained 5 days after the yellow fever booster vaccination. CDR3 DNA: TGTGCCAGCAGGGAGGACCCCACCTACGAGCAGTACTTC. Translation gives CASREDPTYEQYF.